These T cell receptor beta chains were read from a single sample in a study of T cells in localized non-small cell lung cancer. Method: immunoSEQ multiplex PCR; TCRdb's copy keeps in-frame clones and lacks some. The table has around 70,000 clones, approximately 88% seen once; the top ten hold roughly 1.4%. The sequencing used peripheral blood, collected before any cancer treatment. The receptors shown here come from a female donor over 55 with stage I lung adenocarcinoma. Both conserved end residues are part of each CDR3. The D gene is left open where the match is weak. A row's size may be missing; if present it is once, few, many or a size class.

abundance: .
d_gene: .
j_gene: TRBJ1-2
v_gene: TRBV2
CDR3aa: CASSEVRFSQGYSNYGYTF
CDR3nt: TGTGCCAGCAGTGAAGTTCGATTTTCTCAGGGCTACTCTAACTATGGCTACACCTTC

abundance: .
d_gene: TRBD2
j_gene: TRBJ2-3
v_gene: TRBV7-3
CDR3aa: CASSLSGGVVQYF
CDR3nt: TGTGCCAGCAGCTTAAGCGGGGGTGTGGTGCAGTATTTT

abundance: .
d_gene: .
j_gene: TRBJ1-6
v_gene: TRBV11-2
CDR3aa: CASRGGTSTNSPLHF
CDR3nt: TGTGCCAGCAGGGGGGGCACCTCGACTAATTCACCCCTCCACTTT

abundance: .
d_gene: TRBD2
j_gene: TRBJ2-3
v_gene: TRBV5-6
CDR3aa: CASSLRDYTDTQYF
CDR3nt: TGTGCCAGCAGCTTGAGGGACTACACAGATACGCAGTATTTT

abundance: .
d_gene: TRBD2
j_gene: TRBJ2-3
v_gene: TRBV9
CDR3aa: CASSVELSGGASDTQYF
CDR3nt: TGTGCCAGCAGCGTAGAACTCTCGGGGGGGGCGTCGGATACGCAGTATTTT

abundance: few
d_gene: TRBD1
j_gene: TRBJ1-3
v_gene: TRBV7-9
CDR3aa: CASSLRRQGNTIYF
CDR3nt: TGTGCCAGCAGCTTGCGTCGACAGGGGAACACCATATATTTT

abundance: .
d_gene: .
j_gene: TRBJ2-3
v_gene: TRBV5-1
CDR3aa: CASSQGRSTDTQYF
CDR3nt: TGCGCCAGCAGCCAGGGACGTAGCACAGATACGCAGTATTTT

abundance: .
d_gene: .
j_gene: TRBJ1-2
v_gene: TRBV11-2
CDR3aa: CASSSRGWYGYTF
CDR3nt: TGTGCCAGCAGCTCCCGGGGATGGTATGGCTACACCTTC

abundance: .
d_gene: TRBD1
j_gene: TRBJ1-3
v_gene: TRBV5-1
CDR3aa: CASSFLETGGLGNTIYF
CDR3nt: TGCGCCAGCAGCTTTCTCGAGACAGGGGGCCTTGGAAACACCATATATTTT

abundance: .
d_gene: TRBD1
j_gene: TRBJ1-4
v_gene: TRBV7-9
CDR3aa: CASSLWTGRGLANEKLFF
CDR3nt: TGTGCCAGCAGCTTATGGACAGGGAGAGGGTTGGCTAATGAAAAACTGTTTTTT

abundance: .
d_gene: .
j_gene: TRBJ2-7
v_gene: TRBV14
CDR3aa: CASSQAREQYF
CDR3nt: TGTGCCAGCAGCCAAGCTCGCGAGCAGTACTTC

abundance: .
d_gene: TRBD1
j_gene: TRBJ1-2
v_gene: TRBV6-5
CDR3aa: CASRSRQGDGYTF
CDR3nt: TGTGCCAGCAGATCCAGACAGGGCGACGGCTACACCTTC

abundance: few
d_gene: .
j_gene: TRBJ2-2
v_gene: TRBV19
CDR3aa: CASSIGQGSYTGELFF
CDR3nt: TGTGCCAGTAGTATAGGGCAGGGCAGTTACACCGGGGAGCTGTTTTTT

abundance: .
d_gene: TRBD2
j_gene: TRBJ2-1
v_gene: TRBV5-1
CDR3aa: CASSQTSGKVEQFF
CDR3nt: TGCGCCAGCAGCCAGACTAGCGGGAAGGTTGAGCAGTTCTTC

abundance: .
d_gene: .
j_gene: TRBJ1-2
v_gene: TRBV5-8
CDR3aa: CASSWRNYGYTF
CDR3nt: TGTGCCAGCAGCTGGCGAAACTATGGCTACACCTTC

abundance: .
d_gene: TRBD1
j_gene: TRBJ2-7
v_gene: TRBV19
CDR3aa: CASSLSGTGPYEQYF
CDR3nt: TGTGCCAGTAGTCTATCCGGGACAGGGCCCTACGAGCAGTACTTC

abundance: .
d_gene: TRBD2
j_gene: TRBJ2-3
v_gene: TRBV4-2
CDR3aa: CASSQSRGPAGRADTQYF
CDR3nt: TGTGCCAGCAGCCAGTCAAGGGGCCCAGCGGGACGGGCAGATACGCAGTATTTT

abundance: .
d_gene: TRBD2
j_gene: TRBJ2-1
v_gene: TRBV5-1
CDR3aa: CASSRPFAGGLYNEQFF
CDR3nt: TGCGCCAGCAGCCGGCCGTTTGCGGGAGGTCTCTACAATGAGCAGTTCTTC

abundance: few
d_gene: TRBD2
j_gene: TRBJ2-1
v_gene: TRBV4-2
CDR3aa: CASSGRLAGDTYNEQFF
CDR3nt: TGTGCCAGCAGCGGACGACTAGCGGGAGACACCTATAATGAGCAGTTCTTC

abundance: .
d_gene: TRBD1
j_gene: TRBJ1-1
v_gene: TRBV19
CDR3aa: CASTRGTGVANTEAFF
CDR3nt: TGTGCCAGTACCCGGGGGACAGGGGTCGCGAACACTGAAGCTTTCTTT

abundance: few
d_gene: TRBD1
j_gene: TRBJ1-2
v_gene: TRBV4-1
CDR3aa: CASSQVGQVHYGYTF
CDR3nt: TGCGCCAGCAGCCAAGTAGGACAGGTGCACTATGGCTACACCTTC

abundance: once
d_gene: TRBD2
j_gene: TRBJ2-7
v_gene: TRBV27
CDR3aa: CASRPLGAGVGGYEQYF
CDR3nt: TGTGCCAGCAGGCCGCTAGGGGCGGGAGTTGGGGGCTACGAGCAGTACTTC

abundance: .
d_gene: TRBD1
j_gene: TRBJ2-7
v_gene: TRBV12-5
CDR3aa: CASGFDSGTGIAYEQYF
CDR3nt: TGTGCTAGTGGTTTTGACTCCGGGACAGGGATAGCCTACGAGCAGTACTTC

abundance: .
d_gene: .
j_gene: TRBJ2-5
v_gene: TRBV21-1
CDR3aa: CASTIIPGQGRGSETQYF
CDR3nt: TGTGCCAGCACCATAATCCCGGGACAGGGACGGGGATCAGAGACCCAGTACTTC

abundance: .
d_gene: TRBD1
j_gene: TRBJ2-5
v_gene: TRBV28
CDR3aa: CASSLWTGGRETQYF
CDR3nt: TGTGCCAGCAGTTTATGGACAGGGGGCCGAGAGACCCAGTACTTC

abundance: .
d_gene: TRBD2
j_gene: TRBJ2-7
v_gene: TRBV18
CDR3aa: CASSQQRDYEQYF
CDR3nt: TGTGCCAGCTCCCAGCAGCGGGATTACGAGCAGTACTTC

abundance: .
d_gene: .
j_gene: TRBJ1-2
v_gene: TRBV28
CDR3aa: CASSSRNYGYTF
CDR3nt: TGTGCCAGCAGTTCCCGAAACTATGGCTACACCTTC

abundance: .
d_gene: TRBD2
j_gene: TRBJ2-3
v_gene: TRBV5-5
CDR3aa: CASSIGTSGSTDTQYF
CDR3nt: TGTGCCAGCAGCATCGGGACTAGCGGGAGCACAGATACGCAGTATTTT

abundance: .
d_gene: TRBD1
j_gene: TRBJ2-1
v_gene: TRBV10-3
CDR3aa: CAISEGDRNNEQFF
CDR3nt: TGTGCCATCAGTGAGGGGGACAGAAACAATGAGCAGTTCTTC

abundance: .
d_gene: .
j_gene: TRBJ1-1
v_gene: TRBV9
CDR3aa: CASSVRDRTEAFF
CDR3nt: TGTGCCAGCAGCGTCAGGGATCGCACTGAAGCTTTCTTT

abundance: .
d_gene: .
j_gene: TRBJ2-7
v_gene: TRBV2
CDR3aa: CASSGQRGSYEQYF
CDR3nt: TGTGCCAGCAGCGGACAGAGGGGCTCCTACGAGCAGTACTTC

abundance: .
d_gene: .
j_gene: TRBJ1-6
v_gene: TRBV11-1
CDR3aa: CASSLASGADNSPLHF
CDR3nt: TGTGCCAGCAGCTTAGCGTCCGGGGCGGATAATTCACCCCTCCACTTT

abundance: .
d_gene: .
j_gene: TRBJ2-7
v_gene: TRBV6-6
CDR3aa: CASSYSLSYEQYF
CDR3nt: TGTGCCAGCAGTTACTCGCTCAGCTACGAGCAGTACTTC

abundance: few
d_gene: .
j_gene: TRBJ1-5
v_gene: TRBV6-5
CDR3aa: CASSIGPNQPQHF
CDR3nt: TGTGCCAGCAGTATCGGACCTAATCAGCCCCAGCATTTT

abundance: .
d_gene: TRBD1
j_gene: TRBJ2-7
v_gene: TRBV2
CDR3aa: CASNRDRTSYEQYF
CDR3nt: TGTGCCAGCAATCGGGACAGGACGTCCTACGAGCAGTACTTC

abundance: .
d_gene: TRBD2
j_gene: TRBJ2-1
v_gene: TRBV9
CDR3aa: CASSESGDNEQFF
CDR3nt: TGTGCCAGCAGCGAAAGCGGGGACAATGAGCAGTTCTTC

abundance: few
d_gene: TRBD1
j_gene: TRBJ1-1
v_gene: TRBV6-1
CDR3aa: CASSAGGSAREAFF
CDR3nt: TGTGCCAGCAGCGCAGGGGGCAGCGCGCGTGAAGCTTTCTTT

abundance: .
d_gene: .
j_gene: TRBJ1-2
v_gene: TRBV6-5
CDR3aa: CASTQGGHYTF
CDR3nt: TGTGCCAGCACCCAGGGAGGGCACTACACCTTC

abundance: .
d_gene: .
j_gene: TRBJ2-6
v_gene: TRBV11-1
CDR3aa: CASSHGGSGANVLTF
CDR3nt: TGTGCCAGCAGCCATGGGGGCTCTGGGGCCAACGTCCTGACTTTC

abundance: .
d_gene: .
j_gene: TRBJ1-2
v_gene: TRBV6-5
CDR3aa: CASSYSTGYTF
CDR3nt: TGTGCCAGCAGTTACTCTACCGGCTACACCTTC

abundance: .
d_gene: .
j_gene: TRBJ2-3
v_gene: TRBV10-3
CDR3aa: CAISDLGGTDTQYF
CDR3nt: TGTGCCATCAGTGATCTGGGGGGCACAGATACGCAGTATTTT

abundance: .
d_gene: TRBD2
j_gene: TRBJ2-7
v_gene: TRBV6-5
CDR3aa: CASSGTSGSSYEQYF
CDR3nt: TGTGCCAGCAGTGGGACTAGCGGAAGCTCCTACGAGCAGTACTTC

abundance: .
d_gene: .
j_gene: TRBJ2-7
v_gene: TRBV5-6
CDR3aa: CASTWGDNYEQYF
CDR3nt: TGTGCCAGCACGTGGGGGGATAACTACGAGCAGTACTTC

abundance: .
d_gene: TRBD2
j_gene: TRBJ2-7
v_gene: TRBV7-2
CDR3aa: CASSLALLGGREREQYF
CDR3nt: TGTGCCAGCAGCTTAGCGCTATTGGGCGGGAGGGAACGCGAGCAGTACTTC

abundance: .
d_gene: TRBD2
j_gene: TRBJ2-3
v_gene: TRBV19
CDR3aa: CASSKRESSDTQYF
CDR3nt: TGTGCCAGTAGTAAGCGGGAGAGTTCAGATACGCAGTATTTT

abundance: .
d_gene: TRBD1
j_gene: TRBJ1-2
v_gene: TRBV25-1
CDR3aa: CASSESGQAGSAF
CDR3nt: TGTGCCAGCAGTGAATCGGGACAGGCAGGTTCAGCCTTC

abundance: few
d_gene: .
j_gene: TRBJ2-1
v_gene: TRBV5-1
CDR3aa: CASSLEVGSSYNEQFF
CDR3nt: TGCGCCAGCAGCTTGGAAGTTGGGAGCTCCTACAATGAGCAGTTCTTC

abundance: .
d_gene: .
j_gene: TRBJ2-7
v_gene: TRBV15
CDR3aa: CATSRQAGQITYEQYF
CDR3nt: TGTGCCACCAGCAGACAGGCGGGACAGATAACCTACGAGCAGTACTTC

abundance: .
d_gene: TRBD2
j_gene: TRBJ2-3
v_gene: TRBV5-4
CDR3aa: CASSSPTSGGTDTQYF
CDR3nt: TGTGCCAGCAGCTCCCCGACTAGCGGGGGCACAGATACGCAGTATTTT

abundance: .
d_gene: .
j_gene: TRBJ2-2
v_gene: TRBV2
CDR3aa: CASSEAGWKGELFF
CDR3nt: TGTGCCAGCAGTGAAGCGGGGTGGAAGGGGGAGCTGTTTTTT

abundance: .
d_gene: TRBD1
j_gene: TRBJ2-7
v_gene: TRBV19
CDR3aa: CASSLGQGSHEQYF
CDR3nt: TGCGCCAGTAGCCTTGGACAGGGCTCTCACGAGCAGTACTTC

abundance: .
d_gene: .
j_gene: TRBJ2-7
v_gene: TRBV19
CDR3aa: CASSIDEQYF
CDR3nt: TGTGCCAGTAGTATTGACGAGCAGTACTTC

abundance: .
d_gene: .
j_gene: TRBJ2-2
v_gene: TRBV7-2
CDR3aa: CASSLGTPDTGELFF
CDR3nt: TGTGCCAGCAGCTTAGGAACACCAGACACCGGGGAGCTGTTTTTT

abundance: few
d_gene: .
j_gene: TRBJ2-7
v_gene: TRBV2
CDR3aa: CATHRSSLRYEQYF
CDR3nt: TGTGCCACCCACAGGTCCTCATTGAGGTACGAGCAGTACTTC

abundance: .
d_gene: TRBD2
j_gene: TRBJ2-1
v_gene: TRBV6-5
CDR3aa: CASSYRLAGGHYEQFF
CDR3nt: TGTGCCAGCAGTTACCGACTAGCGGGGGGGCACTATGAGCAGTTCTTC

abundance: once
d_gene: .
j_gene: TRBJ2-3
v_gene: TRBV15
CDR3aa: CATRGALAGANTQYF
CDR3nt: TGTGCCACCCGGGGGGCTTTGGCGGGGGCTAATACGCAGTATTTT

abundance: few
d_gene: .
j_gene: TRBJ2-5
v_gene: TRBV5-1
CDR3aa: CASSFTTETQYF
CDR3nt: TGCGCCAGCAGCTTTACCACCGAGACCCAGTACTTC

abundance: .
d_gene: TRBD2
j_gene: TRBJ2-3
v_gene: TRBV9
CDR3aa: CASSVGIAGDGTDTQYF
CDR3nt: TGTGCCAGCAGCGTAGGGATAGCGGGGGATGGCACAGATACGCAGTATTTT

abundance: .
d_gene: .
j_gene: TRBJ1-5
v_gene: TRBV6-1
CDR3aa: CASSEAETVNQPQHF
CDR3nt: TGTGCCAGCAGTGAAGCGGAGACGGTTAATCAGCCCCAGCATTTT